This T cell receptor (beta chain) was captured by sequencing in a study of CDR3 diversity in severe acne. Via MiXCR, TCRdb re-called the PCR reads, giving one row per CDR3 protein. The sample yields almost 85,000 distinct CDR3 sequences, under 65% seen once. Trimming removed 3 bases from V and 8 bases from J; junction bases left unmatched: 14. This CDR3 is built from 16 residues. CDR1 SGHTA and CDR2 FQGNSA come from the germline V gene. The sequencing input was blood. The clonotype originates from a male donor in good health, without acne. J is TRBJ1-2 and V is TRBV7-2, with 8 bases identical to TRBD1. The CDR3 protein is CASSFYPDRGDRGYTF. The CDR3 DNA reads TGTGCCAGCAGCTTCTACCCCGACAGGGGAGATAGGGGCTACACCTTC.